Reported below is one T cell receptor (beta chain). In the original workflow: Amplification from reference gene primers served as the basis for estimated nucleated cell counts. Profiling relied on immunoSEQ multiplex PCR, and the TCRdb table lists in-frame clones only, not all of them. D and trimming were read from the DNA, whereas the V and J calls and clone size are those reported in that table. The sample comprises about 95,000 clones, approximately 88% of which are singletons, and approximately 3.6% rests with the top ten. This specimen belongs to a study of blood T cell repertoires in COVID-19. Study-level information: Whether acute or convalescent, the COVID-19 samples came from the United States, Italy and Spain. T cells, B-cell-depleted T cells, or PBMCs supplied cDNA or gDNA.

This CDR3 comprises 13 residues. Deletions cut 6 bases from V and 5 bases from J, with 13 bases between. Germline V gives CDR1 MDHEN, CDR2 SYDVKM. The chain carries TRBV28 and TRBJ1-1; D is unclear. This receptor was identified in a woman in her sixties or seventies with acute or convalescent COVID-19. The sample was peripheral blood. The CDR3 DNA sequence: TGTGCCAGCAGCCAATCGTTACTTACTGAAGCTTTCTTT. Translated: CASSQSLLTEAFF.